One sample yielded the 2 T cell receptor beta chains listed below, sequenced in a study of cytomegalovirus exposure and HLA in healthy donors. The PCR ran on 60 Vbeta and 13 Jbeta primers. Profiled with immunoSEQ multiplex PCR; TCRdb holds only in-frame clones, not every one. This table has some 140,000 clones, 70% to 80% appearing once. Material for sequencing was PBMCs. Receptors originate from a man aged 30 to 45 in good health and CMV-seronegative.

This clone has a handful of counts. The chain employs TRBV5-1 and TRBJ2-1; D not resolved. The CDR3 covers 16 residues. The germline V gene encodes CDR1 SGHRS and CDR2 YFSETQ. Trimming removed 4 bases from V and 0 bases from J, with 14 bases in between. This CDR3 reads CASSETPRSSYNEQFF. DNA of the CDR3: TGCGCCAGCAGCGAAACCCCGCGGAGCTCCTACAATGAGCAGTTCTTC.

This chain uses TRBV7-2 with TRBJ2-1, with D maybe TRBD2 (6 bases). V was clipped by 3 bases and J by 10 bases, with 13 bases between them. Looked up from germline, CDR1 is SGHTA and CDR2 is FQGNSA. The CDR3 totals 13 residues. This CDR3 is CASSLGGSGEQFF. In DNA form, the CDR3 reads TGTGCCAGCAGCTTGGGGGGATCTGGCGAGCAGTTCTTC.